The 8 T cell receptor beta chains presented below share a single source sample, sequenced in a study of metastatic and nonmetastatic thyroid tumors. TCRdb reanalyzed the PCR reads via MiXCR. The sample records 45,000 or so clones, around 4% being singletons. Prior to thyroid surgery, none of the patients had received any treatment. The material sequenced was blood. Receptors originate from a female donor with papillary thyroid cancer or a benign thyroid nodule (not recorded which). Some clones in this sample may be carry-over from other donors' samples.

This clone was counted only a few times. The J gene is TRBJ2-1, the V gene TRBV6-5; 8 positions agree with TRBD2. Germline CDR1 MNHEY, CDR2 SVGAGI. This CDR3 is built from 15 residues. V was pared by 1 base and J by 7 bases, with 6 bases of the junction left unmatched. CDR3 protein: CASSYFGTGGNEQFF. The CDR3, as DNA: TGTGCCAGCAGTTACTTTGGGACGGGAGGGAATGAGCAGTTCTTC.

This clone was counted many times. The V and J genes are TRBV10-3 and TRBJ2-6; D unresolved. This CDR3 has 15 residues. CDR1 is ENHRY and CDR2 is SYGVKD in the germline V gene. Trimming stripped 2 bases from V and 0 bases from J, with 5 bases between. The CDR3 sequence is CAISEGISGANVLTF. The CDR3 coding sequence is TGTGCCATCAGTGAGGGAATCTCTGGGGCCAACGTCCTGACTTTC.

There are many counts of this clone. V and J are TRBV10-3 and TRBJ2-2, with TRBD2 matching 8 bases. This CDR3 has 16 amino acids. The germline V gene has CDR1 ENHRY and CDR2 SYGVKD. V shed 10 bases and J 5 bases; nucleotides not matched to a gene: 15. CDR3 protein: CATSWRAGGGTGELFF. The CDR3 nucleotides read TGTGCCACCAGCTGGAGGGCGGGAGGTGGTACCGGGGAGCTGTTTTTT.

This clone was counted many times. The CDR3 DNA reads TGTGCCAGCAGCTTGGCCGGGACTAGCGGGAGTGGAAGGCACGAGCAGTACTTC. The encoded protein is CASSLAGTSGSGRHEQYF. V and J are TRBV5-5 and TRBJ2-7, with 14 nucleotides matching TRBD2. This CDR3 region has 18 residues. The V gene's germline CDR1 is SGHKS and CDR2 YYEKEE (reference sequence). Unmatched junction bases numbered 10, after V lost 0 bases and J lost 5 bases.

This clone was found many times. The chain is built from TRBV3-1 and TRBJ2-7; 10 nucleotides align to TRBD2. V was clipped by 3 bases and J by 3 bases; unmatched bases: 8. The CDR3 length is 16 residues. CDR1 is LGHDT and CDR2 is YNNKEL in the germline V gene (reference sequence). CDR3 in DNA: TGTGCCAGCAGCCAGGATAGCGGGAGGCCTCTCTACGAGCAGTACTTC. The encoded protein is CASSQDSGRPLYEQYF.

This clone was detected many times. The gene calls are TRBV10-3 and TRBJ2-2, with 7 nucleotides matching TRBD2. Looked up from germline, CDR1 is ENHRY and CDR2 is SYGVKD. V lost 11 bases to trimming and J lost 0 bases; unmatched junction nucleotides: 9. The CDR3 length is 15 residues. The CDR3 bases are TGTGCCGTCGGGAGAGGGAGGGCGAACACCGGGGAGCTGTTTTTT. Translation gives CAVGRGRANTGELFF.

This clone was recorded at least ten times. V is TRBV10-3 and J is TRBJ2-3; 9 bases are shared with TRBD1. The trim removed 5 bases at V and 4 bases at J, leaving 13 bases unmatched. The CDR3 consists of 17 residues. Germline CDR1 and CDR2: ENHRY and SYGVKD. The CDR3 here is CAISFKSGQGSSDTQYF. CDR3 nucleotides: TGTGCCATCAGTTTTAAATCGGGACAGGGCTCCTCAGATACGCAGTATTTT.

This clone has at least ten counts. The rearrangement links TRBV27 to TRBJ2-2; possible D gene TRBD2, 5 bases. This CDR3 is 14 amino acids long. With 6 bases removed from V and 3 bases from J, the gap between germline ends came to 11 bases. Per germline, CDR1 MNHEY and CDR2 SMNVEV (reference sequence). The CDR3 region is CASSSTADTGELFF. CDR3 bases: TGTGCCAGCAGCTCAACAGCGGACACCGGGGAGCTGTTTTTT.